This T cell receptor beta chain was recovered during a study of control samples from healthy donors and cancer patients. Profiling relied on immunoSEQ multiplex PCR, and the TCRdb table lists in-frame clones only, not all of them. The table shows roughly 130,000 clones, with roughly 94% occurring only once. This TCR derives from a man in his sixties with colorectal cancer. The sample was PBMCs.

CDR3 DNA sequence: TGTGCCACCAGGCATAGGCGGGACACCGGGGAGCTGTTTTTT. This codes for CATRHRRDTGELFF. The V call is TRBV19, the J call TRBJ2-2; D is possibly TRBD2 (5 bases). The germline CDR1 and CDR2 sequences are LNHDA and SQIVND (reference sequence). The germline V and J ends were trimmed by 10 bases and 3 bases, with 15 bases remaining between them. The length of the CDR3 is 14 residues.